One and the same sample provided the 14 T cell receptor beta chains below, sequenced in a study of T cells after yellow fever vaccination. TCRdb itself ran the 5' RACE reads through MiXCR, one entry per CDR3 protein. The sample has around 310,000 distinct CDR3 sequences, 8.7% seen once. The starting material was PBMCs, obtained on the day of the first yellow fever vaccination. These receptors originate from a man younger than 35 who received the YFV17D yellow fever vaccine.

The chain links TRBV7-2 to TRBJ2-1, with TRBD2 matching over 9 bases. Germline V gives CDR1 SGHTA, CDR2 FQGNSA. Trimming removed 1 base from V and 9 bases from J; junction bases left unmatched: 7. This CDR3 is 15 amino acids long. The CDR3 region is CASSLVSGGQGEQFF. CDR3 sequence (DNA): TGTGCCAGCAGCTTAGTAAGCGGGGGGCAGGGTGAGCAGTTCTTC.

In this sample, this clonotype turned up a few times. J is TRBJ1-2 and V is TRBV5-1, with a possible D match to TRBD1 (5 bases). The CDR3 has 14 residues. From germline, CDR1 is SGHRS and CDR2 YFSETQ. V lost 0 bases and J lost 4, with 10 bases in between. CDR3 sequence reads: CASSLGDRPYGYTF. The CDR3 DNA sequence: TGCGCCAGCAGCTTGGGTGACAGACCCTATGGCTACACCTTC. Combining the CDR3 with reference TRBV5-1 and TRBJ1-2 gives the whole variable domain KAGVTQTPRYLIKTRGQQVTLSCSPISGHRSVSWYQQTPGQGLQFLFEYFSETQRNKGNFPGRFSGRQFSNSRSEMNVSTLELGDSALYLCASSLGDRPYGYTFGSGTRLTVV.

This clonotype turned up a few times. This chain joins TRBV6-1 and TRBJ1-2, with D possibly TRBD1 on 6 matching bases. The CDR3 sequence is 15 residues long. Per the germline V gene, CDR1 is MNHNS and CDR2 is SASEGT. Trimming cost V 2 bases and J 4 bases, with 14 bases left between them. The chain's CDR3 is CASSEIQDRGYGYTF. The CDR3 region has the DNA TGTGCCAGCAGTGAAATACAGGACAGAGGCTATGGCTACACCTTC.

This clonotype has more than one count but fewer than ten. The rearrangement links TRBV3-1 to TRBJ2-3, with 11 bases that match TRBD2. The junction had 9 bases not matched to a gene; V was cut back by 0 bases and J by 7 bases. The germline V gene has CDR1 LGHDT and CDR2 YNNKEL (reference sequence). The CDR3 runs to 17 residues. CDR3 amino acids: CASSQDLVAGGRNTQYF. The CDR3 DNA sequence: TGTGCCAGCAGCCAAGATTTGGTAGCGGGGGGGCGTAATACGCAGTATTTT.

The table lists this clonotype with many counts. The gene calls are TRBV18 and TRBJ2-7; weak D call: TRBD1 (5 bases). Between the trimmed V and J ends, which lost 5 bases and 3 bases, there was a span of 14 bases. Per germline, CDR1 KGHSH and CDR2 LQKENI. This CDR3 region has 14 residues. Written as DNA, the CDR3 is TGTGCCAGCTCATATGGTACAGGCCGCTACGAGCAGTACGTC. Amino acids: CASSYGTGRYEQYV.

On this clonotype itself: A read error may explain this, as a much larger clone is one base away. The chain couples TRBV4-1 to TRBJ1-5; D unresolved. Germline loops: CDR1 MGHRA, CDR2 YSYEKL. This CDR3 region has 14 residues. This CDR3 is CASSQWEGNQPHHF. In DNA, the CDR3 is TGCGCCAGCAGCCAGTGGGAGGGCAATCAGCCCCATCATTTT.

This clonotype has a handful of counts. The CDR3 sequence: CASSLVGVGRSYNSPLHF. The CDR3, as DNA: TGCGCCAGCAGCTTGGTCGGTGTAGGGAGGTCCTATAATTCACCCCTCCACTTT. The J gene is TRBJ1-6, the V gene TRBV5-1; no firm D call. Trimming left V 0 bases short and J 1 base short, with 14 bases between. Germline CDR1 reads SGHRS; CDR2 reads YFSETQ. The CDR3 length is 18 residues.

In this sample, this clonotype turned up a few times. The chain links TRBV5-4 to TRBJ1-2; D ambiguous. Germline V lookup: CDR1 SGHNT, CDR2 YYREEE (reference sequence). Trimming pared 1 base from V and 8 bases from J, leaving 12 bases between. The CDR3 totals 13 residues. The CDR3 DNA is TGTGCCAGCAGCTTGTACGGGGTTCGGGGCTACACCTTC. Translation gives CASSLYGVRGYTF.

This clonotype showed up just a few times. This sequence joins TRBV5-4 and TRBJ2-7; 7 bases align to TRBD1. Losses at the gene ends were 4 bases for V and 3 bases for J; bases not matched to a gene: 7. The germline V gene has CDR1 SGHNT and CDR2 YYREEE (reference sequence). This CDR3 has 14 residues. The CDR3 is CASSPSDRVYEQYF. CDR3 nucleotide sequence: TGTGCCAGCAGCCCTTCCGACAGGGTCTACGAGCAGTACTTC.

This clonotype was counted many times. The chain has TRBV5-1 and TRBJ2-3, with 9 bases fitting TRBD1. The germline V gene encodes CDR1 SGHRS and CDR2 YFSETQ. CDR3 length: 16 residues. V shed 3 bases, J shed 4 bases, and the junction held 9 bases outside the gene matches. The CDR3 sequence is CASSSGTGWWSDTQYF. The CDR3 nucleotides read TGCGCCAGCAGCTCCGGGACAGGGTGGTGGTCAGATACGCAGTATTTT.

This chain links TRBV5-1 with TRBJ2-5, with no clear D. The CDR3 runs 13 residues. The germline CDR1 and CDR2 sequences are SGHRS and YFSETQ. V dropped 2 bases and J dropped 4 bases, with 9 bases sitting between them. The CDR3 DNA reads TGCGCCAGCAGCTTCTCGGTGGGAGAGACCCAGTACTTC. The encoded protein is CASSFSVGETQYF. The whole variable domain, filled in from reference TRBV5-1 and TRBJ2-5, reads KAGVTQTPRYLIKTRGQQVTLSCSPISGHRSVSWYQQTPGQGLQFLFEYFSETQRNKGNFPGRFSGRQFSNSRSEMNVSTLELGDSALYLCASSFSVGETQYFGPGTRLLVL.

This clonotype occurred once. This may arise from a read error, as a much more abundant clone is one base away. This chain uses TRBV4-1 with TRBJ2-3; D gene ambiguous. The J call is doubtful: the DNA matches TRBJ1-5 better. The CDR3 contains 14 residues. The germline gives CDR1 MGHRA, CDR2 YSYEKL. CDR3 region: CASSQGPESDTQHF. The CDR3 bases are TGCGCCAGCAGCCAAGGTCCAGAATCAGATACGCAGCATTTT.

This clonotype turned up a few times. V usage is TRBV4-1 and J usage is TRBJ2-1, with a weak D call TRBD2 (5 bases). Between the trimmed V and J ends, which lost 1 base and 2 bases, there was a span of 18 bases. The CDR3 is made up of 18 amino acids. Looked up from germline, CDR1 is MGHRA and CDR2 is YSYEKL. The CDR3 protein is CASSQVTPARVAYNEQFF. The CDR3 coding sequence is TGCGCCAGCAGCCAAGTGACTCCGGCGAGGGTCGCCTACAATGAGCAGTTCTTC.

This clonotype was counted many times. V and J are TRBV6-5 and TRBJ2-2; no definite D call. Germline CDR1 reads MNHEY; CDR2 reads SVGAGI. V gave up 1 base and J gave up 6 bases, with 6 bases separating them. The CDR3 contains 13 residues. In DNA form, the CDR3 reads TGTGCCAGCAGTTACTTGGGCGCCGGGGAGCTGTTTTTT. Translation: CASSYLGAGELFF.